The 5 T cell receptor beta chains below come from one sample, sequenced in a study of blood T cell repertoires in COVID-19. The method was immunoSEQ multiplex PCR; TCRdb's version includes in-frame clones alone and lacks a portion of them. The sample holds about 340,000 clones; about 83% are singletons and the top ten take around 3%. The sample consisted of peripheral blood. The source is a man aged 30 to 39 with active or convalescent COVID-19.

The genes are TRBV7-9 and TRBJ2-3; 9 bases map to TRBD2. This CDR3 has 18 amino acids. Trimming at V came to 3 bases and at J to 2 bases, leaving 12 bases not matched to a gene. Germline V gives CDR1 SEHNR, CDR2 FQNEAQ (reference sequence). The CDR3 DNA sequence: TGTGCCAGCAGCTTCGTTACTAGCGGGCGGGCAACCACAGATACGCAGTATTTT. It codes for CASSFVTSGRATTDTQYF.

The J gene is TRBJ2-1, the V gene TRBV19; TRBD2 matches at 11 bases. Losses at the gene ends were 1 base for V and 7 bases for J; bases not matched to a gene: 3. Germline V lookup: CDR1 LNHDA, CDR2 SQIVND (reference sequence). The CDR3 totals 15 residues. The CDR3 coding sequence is TGTGCCAGTAGTATAGGGGCTAGCGGGAGGAATGAGCAGTTCTTC. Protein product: CASSIGASGRNEQFF.

CDR3 in amino acids: CASSFYGKTQYF. CDR3 nucleotides: TGTGCCAGCAGCTTTTACGGGAAGACGCAGTATTTT. The chain recombines TRBV5-6 with TRBJ2-3; D possibly corresponds to TRBD2 (5 bases). Trimming stripped 2 bases from V and 9 bases from J, with 10 bases between. Looked up from germline, CDR1 is SGHDT and CDR2 is YYEEEE. This CDR3 is built from 12 residues.

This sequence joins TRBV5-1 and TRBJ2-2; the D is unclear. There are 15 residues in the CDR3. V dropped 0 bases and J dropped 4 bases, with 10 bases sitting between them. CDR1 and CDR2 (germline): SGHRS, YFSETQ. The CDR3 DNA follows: TGCGCCAGCAGCTTGGGGGCCGACACCACCGGGGAGCTGTTTTTT. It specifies CASSLGADTTGELFF.

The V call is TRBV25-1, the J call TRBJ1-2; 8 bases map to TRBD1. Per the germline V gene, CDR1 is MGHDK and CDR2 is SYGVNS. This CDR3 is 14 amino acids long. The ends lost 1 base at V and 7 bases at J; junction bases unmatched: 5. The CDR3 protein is CASSEFGQGGGYTF. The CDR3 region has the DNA TGTGCCAGCAGTGAATTTGGACAGGGTGGTGGCTACACCTTC.